The rows below give T cell receptor beta chains drawn from one sample of a study of cytomegalovirus exposure and HLA in healthy donors. Generated by immunoSEQ multiplex PCR, the TCRdb table keeps only in-frame clones and is missing some. Of some 150,000 clones detected, approximately 87% appear once; the ten largest clones hold 4.5% to 6.5%. Sequencing was done on a sample of PBMCs. These receptors were taken from a woman aged 25 to 39 in good health and CMV-seronegative. Both conserved end residues are part of each CDR3. The D gene is left open where the match is weak. For some rows the clone size is stated as once, few or many, or as a class when expanded; others skip it.

abundance: -
v_gene: TRBV7-3
j_gene: TRBJ2-1
d_gene: -
CDR3nt: TGTGCCAGCAGCTTGGGACTGTTAAATGAGCAGTTCTTC
CDR3aa: CASSLGLLNEQFF

abundance: -
v_gene: TRBV28
j_gene: TRBJ2-7
d_gene: -
CDR3nt: TGTGCCAGCAGTTTATACGGGGTGGGCTACGAGCAGTACTTC
CDR3aa: CASSLYGVGYEQYF

abundance: -
v_gene: TRBV27
j_gene: TRBJ2-7
d_gene: TRBD1
CDR3nt: TGTGCCAGCAGGAAGACAGGGTCCTTCTCCTACGAGCAGTACTTC
CDR3aa: CASRKTGSFSYEQYF

abundance: -
v_gene: TRBV4-3
j_gene: TRBJ1-6
d_gene: -
CDR3nt: TGCGCCAGCAGCCTTTCCAGGGGCTCACCCCTCCACTTT
CDR3aa: CASSLSRGSPLHF

abundance: -
v_gene: TRBV7-9
j_gene: TRBJ2-1
d_gene: TRBD2
CDR3nt: TGTGCCAGCAGCTTACTCGCTAGCGGGGAAACTGAGCAGTTCTTC
CDR3aa: CASSLLASGETEQFF

abundance: -
v_gene: TRBV7-2
j_gene: TRBJ1-3
d_gene: -
CDR3nt: TGTGCCAGCAGCTTTCAGGGGTTTCTCGGAAACACCATATATTTT
CDR3aa: CASSFQGFLGNTIYF

abundance: -
v_gene: TRBV7-9
j_gene: TRBJ1-2
d_gene: -
CDR3nt: TGTGCCAGCATCCCCAGGGATGGGTATGGCTACACCTTC
CDR3aa: CASIPRDGYGYTF

abundance: once
v_gene: TRBV19
j_gene: TRBJ1-5
d_gene: TRBD1
CDR3nt: TGTGCCAGTAGTAGAGGGGACAGGGCCAATCAGCCCCAGCATTTT
CDR3aa: CASSRGDRANQPQHF

abundance: -
v_gene: TRBV28
j_gene: TRBJ1-1
d_gene: TRBD1
CDR3nt: TGTGCCAGCAGCCCCCGAGGCAGGGGGTCCACTGAAGCTTTCTTT
CDR3aa: CASSPRGRGSTEAFF

abundance: once
v_gene: TRBV10-3
j_gene: TRBJ2-2
d_gene: TRBD2
CDR3nt: TGTGCCATCAGCCCGGGACTAGCGGTGGCGAACACCGGGGAGCTGTTTTTT
CDR3aa: CAISPGLAVANTGELFF

abundance: -
v_gene: TRBV18
j_gene: TRBJ2-7
d_gene: -
CDR3nt: TGTGCCAGCTCACTAACCACGGGGTCGTACGAGCAGTACTTC
CDR3aa: CASSLTTGSYEQYF

abundance: once
v_gene: TRBV19
j_gene: TRBJ1-2
d_gene: -
CDR3nt: TGTGCCAGTAGTACTCACAGGGTGAAGGGCTACACCTTC
CDR3aa: CASSTHRVKGYTF

abundance: few
v_gene: TRBV4-2
j_gene: TRBJ2-7
d_gene: TRBD1
CDR3nt: TGTGCCAGCAGCCGCAGCCGAGGACAGGGGGCCCCTAACGAGCAGTACTTC
CDR3aa: CASSRSRGQGAPNEQYF

abundance: few
v_gene: TRBV19
j_gene: TRBJ1-1
d_gene: -
CDR3nt: TGTGCCAGTAGTGGGAAGGGGCTCATGAACACTGAAGCTTTCTTT
CDR3aa: CASSGKGLMNTEAFF

abundance: -
v_gene: TRBV7-9
j_gene: TRBJ1-4
d_gene: TRBD1
CDR3nt: TGTGCCAGCAGCCTATCGACGACAGGGCTGGGGGAAAAACTGTTTTTT
CDR3aa: CASSLSTTGLGEKLFF

abundance: -
v_gene: TRBV5-1
j_gene: TRBJ2-5
d_gene: TRBD1
CDR3nt: TGCGCCAGCAGACCGGGACAGGATCTCCAAGAGACCCAGTACTTC
CDR3aa: CASRPGQDLQETQYF

abundance: -
v_gene: TRBV11-2
j_gene: TRBJ1-1
d_gene: -
CDR3nt: TGTGCCAGCAGCCTAAACACTGAAGCTTTCTTT
CDR3aa: CASSLNTEAFF

abundance: -
v_gene: TRBV5-1
j_gene: TRBJ2-3
d_gene: -
CDR3nt: TGCGCCAGCAGCTGGAGAGCGTCAGGGGAAGATACGCAGTATTTT
CDR3aa: CASSWRASGEDTQYF

abundance: -
v_gene: TRBV7-8
j_gene: TRBJ2-7
d_gene: -
CDR3nt: TGTGCCAGCAGCCGAACGGGGGACTCCTACGAGCAGTACTTC
CDR3aa: CASSRTGDSYEQYF

abundance: -
v_gene: TRBV30
j_gene: TRBJ2-1
d_gene: TRBD1
CDR3nt: TGTGCCTCCCGAGGGGGACAGGGGGTTTTGTTGTTGACTCATGAGCAGTTCTTC
CDR3aa: CASRGGQGVLLLTHEQFF

abundance: -
v_gene: TRBV10-3
j_gene: TRBJ2-5
d_gene: TRBD2
CDR3nt: TGTGCCATCAGTGGGGGGACTAGCGGGGGAGAGACCCAGTACTTC
CDR3aa: CAISGGTSGGETQYF

abundance: -
v_gene: TRBV5-1
j_gene: TRBJ1-2
d_gene: -
CDR3nt: TGCGCCAGCAGCTTGACTGACAGCTATGGCTACACCTTC
CDR3aa: CASSLTDSYGYTF

abundance: -
v_gene: TRBV7-2
j_gene: TRBJ2-1
d_gene: TRBD2
CDR3nt: TGTGCCAGCAGCAAAGGGACTAGTGGTTTCTGGGAGCAGTTCTTC
CDR3aa: CASSKGTSGFWEQFF

abundance: few
v_gene: TRBV2
j_gene: TRBJ1-4
d_gene: -
CDR3nt: TGTGCCAGCAGTGACGGGACTAATGAAAAACTGTTTTTT
CDR3aa: CASSDGTNEKLFF

abundance: -
v_gene: TRBV28
j_gene: TRBJ1-1
d_gene: -
CDR3nt: TGTGCCAGCTCCTGGATAGGACATCGAAACACTGAAGCTTTCTTT
CDR3aa: CASSWIGHRNTEAFF

abundance: -
v_gene: TRBV28
j_gene: TRBJ2-5
d_gene: -
CDR3nt: TGTGCCAGCAGTTTATGGGAGGGAGGCTATAAGGAGACCCAGTACTTC
CDR3aa: CASSLWEGGYKETQYF

abundance: -
v_gene: TRBV9
j_gene: TRBJ2-3
d_gene: TRBD1
CDR3nt: TGTGCCAGCAGCCATCCCGGACAGGGGTTCACAGATACGCAGTATTTT
CDR3aa: CASSHPGQGFTDTQYF

abundance: -
v_gene: TRBV10-3
j_gene: TRBJ1-4
d_gene: TRBD1
CDR3nt: TGTGCCATCAGTGAGTCGGGGACAGGGGGCGGAAAACTGTTTTTT
CDR3aa: CAISESGTGGGKLFF

abundance: -
v_gene: TRBV6-1
j_gene: TRBJ2-7
d_gene: -
CDR3nt: TGTGCCAGCAGTGATTATACAGGGTTCTACGAGCAGTACTTC
CDR3aa: CASSDYTGFYEQYF

abundance: -
v_gene: TRBV2
j_gene: TRBJ1-1
d_gene: -
CDR3nt: TGTGCCAGCAGTGTTCAGACAGGTCAGACTGAAGCTTTCTTT
CDR3aa: CASSVQTGQTEAFF

abundance: -
v_gene: TRBV11-2
j_gene: TRBJ1-2
d_gene: TRBD1
CDR3nt: TGTGCCAGCAGCTTCGGGACAGGGGGCGATGGCTACACCTTC
CDR3aa: CASSFGTGGDGYTF

abundance: -
v_gene: TRBV5-8
j_gene: TRBJ2-5
d_gene: TRBD2
CDR3nt: TGTGCCAGCACCCCGGGGTCCCGGGGTAGCGGGGGGCGAGAGACCCAGTACTTC
CDR3aa: CASTPGSRGSGGRETQYF

abundance: -
v_gene: TRBV20-1
j_gene: TRBJ2-5
d_gene: -
CDR3nt: TGCAGTGTACAAACCGCGACCCAGTACTTC
CDR3aa: CSVQTATQYF

abundance: once
v_gene: TRBV28
j_gene: TRBJ1-5
d_gene: -
CDR3nt: TGTGCCAGCAGTTTATTGGACACTAGCAATCAGCCCCAGCATTTT
CDR3aa: CASSLLDTSNQPQHF

abundance: -
v_gene: TRBV19
j_gene: TRBJ1-2
d_gene: TRBD1
CDR3nt: TGTGCCAGTAGTATAGGACCCCTCGACAGGGGAGGCTACACCTTC
CDR3aa: CASSIGPLDRGGYTF

abundance: -
v_gene: TRBV30
j_gene: TRBJ1-5
d_gene: -
CDR3nt: TGTGCCCTCGGGGGGAGTTGGAGCAATCAGCCCCAGCATTTT
CDR3aa: CALGGSWSNQPQHF

abundance: -
v_gene: TRBV5-1
j_gene: TRBJ2-7
d_gene: -
CDR3nt: TGCGCCAGCAGGCGGGACAGCTACGAGCAGTACTTC
CDR3aa: CASRRDSYEQYF

abundance: -
v_gene: TRBV5-1
j_gene: TRBJ2-5
d_gene: TRBD2
CDR3nt: TGCGCCAGCAGCTTAGTAGCGGGAGGGACGGAGACCCAGTACTTC
CDR3aa: CASSLVAGGTETQYF

abundance: -
v_gene: TRBV6-6
j_gene: TRBJ2-3
d_gene: TRBD1
CDR3nt: TGTGCCAGCAGTTTCACAGGGGGCAGCACAGATACGCAGTATTTT
CDR3aa: CASSFTGGSTDTQYF

abundance: -
v_gene: TRBV7-2
j_gene: TRBJ2-1
d_gene: TRBD1
CDR3nt: TGTGCCAGCAGCTTAGACAGGGGGACCTACAATGAGCAGTTCTTC
CDR3aa: CASSLDRGTYNEQFF

abundance: once
v_gene: TRBV11-1
j_gene: TRBJ1-2
d_gene: TRBD1
CDR3nt: TGTGCCAGCAGCCCCCTTTTAGCCGGGACAGGGGATGGCTACACCTTC
CDR3aa: CASSPLLAGTGDGYTF

abundance: -
v_gene: TRBV5-3
j_gene: TRBJ2-7
d_gene: -
CDR3nt: TGTGCCAGAAGCTTGGCCGGTGGCCTTCGCTACTACGAGCAGTACTTC
CDR3aa: CARSLAGGLRYYEQYF

abundance: -
v_gene: TRBV7-8
j_gene: TRBJ2-5
d_gene: -
CDR3nt: TGTGCCAGCAGCTTAAGGCGGTTAGCTATCCAAGAGACCCAGTACTTC
CDR3aa: CASSLRRLAIQETQYF

abundance: -
v_gene: TRBV4-3
j_gene: TRBJ2-7
d_gene: TRBD1
CDR3nt: TGCGCCAGCAGCCAAGTAAACAGGGGGCCCGACGAGCAGTACTTC
CDR3aa: CASSQVNRGPDEQYF

abundance: -
v_gene: TRBV7-2
j_gene: TRBJ2-7
d_gene: -
CDR3nt: TGTGCCAGCAGCTTAAAACTTTCCTACGAGCAGTACTTC
CDR3aa: CASSLKLSYEQYF

abundance: -
v_gene: TRBV19
j_gene: TRBJ1-5
d_gene: TRBD1
CDR3nt: TGTGCCAGTAGTTATGGACAGGCCAATCAGCCCCAGCATTTT
CDR3aa: CASSYGQANQPQHF

abundance: -
v_gene: TRBV7-9
j_gene: TRBJ2-5
d_gene: TRBD1
CDR3nt: TGTGCCAGCAGCCTGGGACAGGGGAAAGAGACCCAGTACTTC
CDR3aa: CASSLGQGKETQYF

abundance: -
v_gene: TRBV6-6
j_gene: TRBJ2-1
d_gene: -
CDR3nt: TGTGCCAGCAGTTACGACAGGCCAGACAATGAGCAGTTCTTC
CDR3aa: CASSYDRPDNEQFF